The T cell receptor beta chain described here comes from a study of identical twins. TCRdb itself ran the 5' RACE reads through MiXCR, one entry per CDR3 protein. The data contain some 600,000 distinct CDR3 sequences, about 7.1% of them singletons. This clonotype was found a few times. At one of its ends the junction is not consistent with the germline gene, which may arise from a read error. From germline, CDR1 is KGHDR and CDR2 SFDVKD. CDR3 length equals 12 residues. This sample also belongs to another study, concerning yellow fever vaccine responses in identical twins.

Sequenced material: PBMCs. V and J are TRBV24-1 and TRBJ2-5; maybe TRBD1 (5 bases). The clonotype originates from a woman between 18 and 29 years old in good health. CDR3 nucleotides: TGTGCCACCAGTGATTTCAGGGCTAGATTAAGCTTC. Residues: CATSDFRARLSF.